This T cell receptor (beta chain) was profiled in a study of Tregs in tolerant kidney transplant recipients. General study results and limits: Findings come from small patient numbers and require larger validation.

About this clone itself: Its antigen is unknown.

CDR1 and CDR2 (germline): KGHSH, LQKENI. The CDR3 has 15 residues. The V end lost 3 bases, the J end lost 8 bases, and 16 bases lay between the germline ends. TCRdb's table, derived via immunoSEQ multiplex PCR, lists solely in-frame clones and lacks some. The sample lists 90,000 or so clones; approximately 90% were seen once. This TCR was sampled from a human donor in good health. The chain recombines TRBV18 with TRBJ1-4; D is perhaps TRBD1 (6 bases). The sample consisted of CD8+ T cells from blood. CDR3 DNA sequence: TGTGCCAGCTCACCGGTTGACAGGAGGGGGGAAAAACTGTTTTTT. It encodes CASSPVDRRGEKLFF. The full variable domain, completed using reference TRBV18 and TRBJ1-4, is NAGVMQNPRHLVRRRGQEARLRCSPMKGHSHVYWYRQLPEEGLKFMVYLQKENIIDESGMPKERFSAEFPKEGPSILRIQQVVRGDSAAYFCASSPVDRRGEKLFFGSGTQLSVL.